These 20 T cell receptor beta chains were sequenced from one sample in a study of vaccination and CD4 T cells after COVID-19. These TCRs' antigens remain unknown. Stated treatment: approximately nine-day PBMC culture with coronavirus spike peptide pools or control peptides (ViraFEST assay). Oncomine TCR Beta short-read sequencing was applied to DNA from cultured CD4+ T cells. Each CDR3 protein is one row after TCRdb ran MiXCR on the PCR reads. There are about 25,000 distinct CDR3 sequences in the sample; 35% to 55% occur only once, and 7.2% lies in the top ten. What was sequenced was CD4+ T cells from blood, cultured in vitro. The source of these receptors is a human donor who had recovered from COVID-19.

This clonotype was seen a handful of times. The chain employs TRBV20-1 and TRBJ1-1, with TRBD1 matching 11 bases. The length of the CDR3 is 15 residues. The junction had 9 bases not matched to a gene; V was cut back by 2 bases and J by 7 bases. CDR1 and CDR2 from the germline V gene are DFQATT and SNEGSKA (reference sequence). CDR3 region: CSARNGQGAFYEAFF. CDR3 in DNA: TGCAGTGCTAGAAACGGACAGGGGGCTTTTTATGAAGCTTTCTTT.

The chain employs TRBV19 and TRBJ1-1, with a tentative D call TRBD1 (6 bases). This CDR3 has 15 amino acids. Germline-derived CDR1 and CDR2 are LNHDA and SQIVND (reference sequence). Between the trimmed V and J ends, which lost 3 bases and 5 bases, there was a span of 16 bases. The CDR3 DNA reads TGTGCCAGTAGTATCAATCCGACAGGCGGGACTGAAGCTTTCTTT. Protein sequence: CASSINPTGGTEAFF.

The chain joins TRBV2 to TRBJ1-2; D is undetermined. Trimming shortened V by 8 bases and J by 7 bases, and 14 bases separated the two germline ends. The CDR3 totals 12 residues. From germline, CDR1 is SNHLY and CDR2 FYNNEI. The CDR3 spells CASHRGSGGYTF. The DNA for the CDR3 is TGTGCCAGCCATCGGGGAAGTGGTGGCTACACCTTC. The whole variable domain, filled in from reference TRBV2 and TRBJ1-2, reads EPEVTQTPSHQVTQMGQEVILRCVPISNHLYFYWYRQILGQKVEFLVSFYNNEISEKSEIFDDQFSVERPDGSNFTLKIRSTKLEDSAMYFCASHRGSGGYTFGSGTRLTVV.

The chain links TRBV5-1 to TRBJ2-1; 7 nucleotides agree with TRBD1. Germline V gives CDR1 SGHRS, CDR2 YFSETQ. The CDR3 has 15 amino acids. V lost 5 bases, J lost 4 bases, and 9 bases stayed unmatched. This CDR3 reads CASSRGTEVYNEQFF. In DNA, the CDR3 is TGCGCCAGCAGTCGTGGGACAGAAGTATACAATGAGCAGTTCTTC.

This clonotype showed up just a few times. The chain joins TRBV7-2 to TRBJ2-3; the D is unclear. Germline V gene lookup returns CDR1 SGHTA and CDR2 FQGNSA. The CDR3 contains 13 residues. Trimming took 0 bases from V and 3 from J, leaving 4 bases between them. CDR3 sequence: CASSLALTDTQYF. CDR3 coding DNA: TGTGCCAGCAGCTTAGCCCTAACAGATACGCAGTATTTT.

The gene calls are TRBV4-1 and TRBJ2-1; D is uncertain. There are 15 residues in the CDR3. V dropped 5 bases and J dropped 5 bases, with 16 bases sitting between them. Germline CDR1 is MGHRA and CDR2 is YSYEKL. The CDR3 loop is CASSAPGRSDNEQFF. CDR3 coding DNA: TGCGCCAGCAGCGCGCCCGGACGGAGCGACAATGAGCAGTTCTTC.

To note about this clonotype: The junction does not match germline at one end; this may be a read error. The gene calls are TRBV28 and TRBJ2-7, with TRBD2 matching over 8 bases. This CDR3 spans 14 amino acids. Germline values: CDR1 MDHEN, CDR2 SYDVKM. CDR3 DNA sequence: TGTGCCAGCAGTTTACGGGAGGGCACAGTACATCATGACTTC. Translation: CASSLREGTVHHDF.

This chain joins TRBV10-3 and TRBJ2-3; 11 bases are a match to TRBD2. The CDR3 covers 15 residues. The trim removed 3 bases at V and 4 bases at J, leaving 3 bases unmatched. In germline, CDR1 is ENHRY, CDR2 SYGVKD. CDR3 bases: TGTGCCATCAGTGACTCGACTAGCGGGGCAGATACGCAGTATTTT. The encoded protein is CAISDSTSGADTQYF.

The chain links TRBV15 to TRBJ2-1; no definite D call. V lost 1 base and J lost 3, with 7 bases in between. Germline lookup yields CDR1 LNHNV and CDR2 YYDKDF (reference sequence). The CDR3 spans 14 residues. Here the CDR3 reads CATSRGDIYNEQFF. The DNA for the CDR3 is TGTGCCACCAGCAGAGGGGATATCTACAATGAGCAGTTCTTC. Combining the CDR3 with reference TRBV15 and TRBJ2-1 gives the whole variable domain DAMVIQNPRYQVTQFGKPVTLSCSQTLNHNVMYWYQQKSSQAPKLLFHYYDKDFNNEADTPDNFQSRRPNTSFCFLDIRSPGLGDTAMYLCATSRGDIYNEQFFGPGTRLTVL.

The chain has TRBV5-1 and TRBJ1-2; TRBD1 aligns across 10 bases. Losses at the gene ends were 4 bases for V and 6 bases for J; bases not matched to a gene: 6. The CDR3 loop spans 14 amino acids. CDR1 and CDR2 (germline): SGHRS, YFSETQ. As DNA, the CDR3 is TGCGCCAGCAGCGCCCGGGACAGGGGAGATGGCTACACCTTC. Protein: CASSARDRGDGYTF.

The chain joins TRBV28 to TRBJ1-5; 12 positions match TRBD1. This CDR3 has 17 residues. Germline CDR1 reads MDHEN; CDR2 reads SYDVKM. V lost 3 bases to trimming and J lost 2 bases; unmatched junction nucleotides: 5. CDR3: CASSLGGQGAGNQPQHF. CDR3 nucleotides: TGTGCCAGCAGTTTGGGGGGACAGGGGGCTGGCAATCAGCCCCAGCATTTT.

The sample holds a few counts of this clonotype. This chain links TRBV6-1 with TRBJ2-5; a weak D match, TRBD1 (5 bases). The CDR3 is 15 residues long. From germline, CDR1 is MNHNS and CDR2 SASEGT. With 4 bases removed from V and 1 base from J, the gap between germline ends came to 13 bases. This chain's CDR3 is CASSGGTGFQETQYF. The CDR3, as DNA: TGTGCCAGCAGTGGAGGCACAGGTTTCCAAGAGACCCAGTACTTC.

V gene TRBV11-3 combines with J gene TRBJ2-2; maybe TRBD2 (5 bases). Germline-derived CDR1 and CDR2 are SGHNT and YENEEA. The CDR3 totals 14 residues. Trimming took 0 bases from V and 5 from J, leaving 7 bases between them. This chain's CDR3 is CASSLERGTGELFF. The CDR3 region has the DNA TGTGCCAGCAGCTTAGAACGGGGAACCGGGGAGCTGTTTTTT.

The chain joins TRBV19 to TRBJ2-3; maybe TRBD1 (6 bases). The CDR3 length is 16 residues. Trimming took off 7 bases at V and 1 base at J, with 18 bases between the two ends. Germline lookup yields CDR1 LNHDA and CDR2 SQIVND (reference sequence). Written as DNA, the CDR3 is TGTGCCAGTATACTTTCACAGGGCGCGGGCACAGATACGCAGTATTTT. Translating it yields CASILSQGAGTDTQYF.

This clonotype was seen once. The chain has TRBV4-2 and TRBJ2-7; 13 bases match TRBD2. The length of the CDR3 is 15 residues. Germline trimming cut 0 bases from V and 10 bases from J; bases unmatched to any gene: 6. Germline V gene lookup returns CDR1 LGHNA and CDR2 YNFKEQ. In DNA, the CDR3 is TGTGCCAGCAGCCAAGATCCCGGGACTAGCGGGGCTCAGTACTTC. Protein sequence: CASSQDPGTSGAQYF.

The rearrangement links TRBV27 to TRBJ2-1; 9 bases are a match to TRBD1. The CDR3 length is 13 residues. The V gene's germline CDR1 is MNHEY and CDR2 SMNVEV (reference sequence). The trim removed 7 bases at V and 5 bases at J, leaving 3 bases unmatched. The CDR3 region has the DNA TGTGCCAGCACCTGGACAGGGGACAATGAGCAGTTCTTC. It codes for CASTWTGDNEQFF.

This clonotype was seen a handful of times. The CDR3: CATSGPTEGTLLYEQYF. CDR3 coding DNA: TGTGCCACCAGCGGCCCGACCGAGGGGACCCTCCTCTACGAGCAGTACTTC. V usage is TRBV15 and J usage is TRBJ2-7, with D perhaps TRBD1 or TRBD2 (5 bases each). Germline CDR1 reads LNHNV; CDR2 reads YYDKDF (reference sequence). CDR3 size: 17 residues. Trimming shortened V by 5 bases and J by 3 bases, and 23 bases separated the two germline ends.

The chain carries TRBV4-3 and TRBJ1-2; 10 bases match TRBD1. Germline V gives CDR1 LGHNA, CDR2 YSLEER. V gave up 0 bases and J gave up 8 bases; unmatched junction bases: 12. The CDR3 consists of 17 residues. The CDR3 region has the DNA TGCGCCAGCAGCCAAGATCTGGGACAGGGGATTTTAGAGGGCTACACCTTC. Its protein is CASSQDLGQGILEGYTF.

This clonotype was detected only a few times. V and J are TRBV6-5 and TRBJ2-5; unclear D gene. The CDR3 consists of 12 residues. V gave up 2 bases and J gave up 13 bases, with 14 bases separating them. Germline V lookup: CDR1 MNHEY, CDR2 SVGAGI. CDR3 DNA sequence: TGTGCCAGCAGTTACCCCCGGGCAGTCCCGTACTTC. It specifies CASSYPRAVPYF.

This rearrangement joins TRBV5-3 to TRBJ2-3; 8 bases are a match to TRBD1. TRBV5-3 carries the ORF label, with uncertain function. With 4 bases clipped from V and 6 bases from J, the junction kept 10 bases outside the gene matches. The CDR3 loop spans 15 amino acids. The CDR3 DNA is TGTGCCAGAAGCCCGAGGACGGGACAGGTGGATACGCAGTATTTT. Its translation: CARSPRTGQVDTQYF.